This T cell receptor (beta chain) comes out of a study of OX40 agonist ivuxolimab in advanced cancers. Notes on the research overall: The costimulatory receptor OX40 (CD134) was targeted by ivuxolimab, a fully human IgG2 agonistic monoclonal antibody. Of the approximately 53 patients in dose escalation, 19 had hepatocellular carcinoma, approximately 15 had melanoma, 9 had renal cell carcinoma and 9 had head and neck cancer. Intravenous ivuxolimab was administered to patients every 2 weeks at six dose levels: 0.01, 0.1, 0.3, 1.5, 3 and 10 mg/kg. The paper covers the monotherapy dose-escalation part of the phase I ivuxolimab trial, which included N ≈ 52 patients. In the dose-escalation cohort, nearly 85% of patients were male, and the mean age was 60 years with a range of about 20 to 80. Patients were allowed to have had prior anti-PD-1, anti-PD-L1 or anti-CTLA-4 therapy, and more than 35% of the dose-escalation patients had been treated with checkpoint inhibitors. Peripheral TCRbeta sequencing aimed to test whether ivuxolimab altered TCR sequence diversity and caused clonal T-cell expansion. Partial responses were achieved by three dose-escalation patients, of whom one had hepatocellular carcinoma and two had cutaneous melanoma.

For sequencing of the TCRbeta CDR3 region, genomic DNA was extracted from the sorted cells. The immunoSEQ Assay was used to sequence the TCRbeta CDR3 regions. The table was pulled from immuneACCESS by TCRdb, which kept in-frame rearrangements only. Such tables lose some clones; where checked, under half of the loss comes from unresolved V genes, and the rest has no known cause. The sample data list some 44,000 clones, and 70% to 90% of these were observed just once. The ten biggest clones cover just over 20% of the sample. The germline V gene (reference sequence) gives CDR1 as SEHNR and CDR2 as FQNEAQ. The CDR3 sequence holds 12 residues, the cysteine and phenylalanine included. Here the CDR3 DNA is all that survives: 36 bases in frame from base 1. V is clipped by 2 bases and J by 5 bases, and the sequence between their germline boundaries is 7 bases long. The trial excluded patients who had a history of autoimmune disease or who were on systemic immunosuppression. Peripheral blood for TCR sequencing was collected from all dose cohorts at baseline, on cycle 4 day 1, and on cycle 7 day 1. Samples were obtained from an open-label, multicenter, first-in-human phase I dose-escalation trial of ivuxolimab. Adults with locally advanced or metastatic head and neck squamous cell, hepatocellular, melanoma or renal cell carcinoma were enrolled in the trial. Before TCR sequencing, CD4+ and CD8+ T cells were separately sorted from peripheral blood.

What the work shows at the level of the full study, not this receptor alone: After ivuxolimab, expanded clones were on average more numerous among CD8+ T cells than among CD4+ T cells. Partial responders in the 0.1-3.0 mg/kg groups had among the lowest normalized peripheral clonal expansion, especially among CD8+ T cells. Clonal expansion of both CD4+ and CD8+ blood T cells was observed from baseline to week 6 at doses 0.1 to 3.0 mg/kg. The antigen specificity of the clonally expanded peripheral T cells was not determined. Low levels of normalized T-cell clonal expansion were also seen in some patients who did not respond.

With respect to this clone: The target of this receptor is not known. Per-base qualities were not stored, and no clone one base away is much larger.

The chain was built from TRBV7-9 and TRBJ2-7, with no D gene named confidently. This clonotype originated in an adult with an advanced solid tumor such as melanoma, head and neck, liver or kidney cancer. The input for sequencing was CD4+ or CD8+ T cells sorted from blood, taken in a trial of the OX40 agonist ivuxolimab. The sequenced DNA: TGTGCCAGCAGCTTATTGACAAACGAGCAGTACTTC. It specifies CASSLLTNEQYF. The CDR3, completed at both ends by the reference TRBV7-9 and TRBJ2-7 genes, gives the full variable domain DTGVSQNPRHKITKRGQNVTFRCDPISEHNRLYWYRQTLGQGPEFLTYFQNEAQLEKSRLLSDRFSAERPKGSFSTLEIQRTEQGDSAMYLCASSLLTNEQYFGPGTRLTVT.